A single T cell receptor (beta chain) is shown here with its context. The data belong to a study of response to subunit inactivated influenza vaccine. TCRdb reanalysed the RT-PCR reads using MiXCR and keeps one entry per CDR3 protein. The data show roughly 190,000 distinct CDR3 sequences, approximately 12% seen once. CDR1 MNHEY and CDR2 SVGAGI come from the germline V gene. The CDR3 runs to 19 residues. The V gene lost 0 bases and the J gene lost 0 bases, with 20 bases spanning the gap. Separately, the same data were catalogued under a study of T cells expressing NK-cell markers. From that paper: 5'RACE template switching with UMIs generated TCR beta cDNA.

The rearrangement joins TRBV6-5 to TRBJ1-2, with a possible D match to TRBD1 (5 bases). The sequence was obtained from a man aged 50-59 years who received an inactivated influenza vaccine. The material was CD8+ T cells sorted from PBMCs, obtained 12 days after vaccination. The CDR3 DNA reads as TGTGCCAGCAGTTACTCGAGTTCGGGGGAGGGAAATTCTAACTATGGCTACACCTTC. Translation gives CASSYSSSGEGNSNYGYTF.